This T cell receptor beta chain was identified in a study of OX40 agonist ivuxolimab in advanced cancers. Study-wide context: An agonistic human IgG2 monoclonal antibody against OX40 (CD134) was given. Therapy given before enrollment (anti-PD-1, anti-PD-L1 or anti-CTLA-4) was allowed, and 30% to 50% had some.

V was cut by 0 bases and J by 7 bases, with 7 bases left in between. The CDR3 is made up of 14 amino acids. Germline V gene data show CDR1 as LNHNV and CDR2 as YYDKDF (reference sequence). Blood samples were obtained at baseline, cycle 4 day 1, and cycle 7 day 1. Only in-frame clones appear in the TCRdb table, and some are missing; sequencing was by immunoSEQ multiplex PCR. The sample holds 55,000 to 90,000 clones, approximately 78% seen once. The sequences come from CD4+ or CD8+ T cells sorted from blood, collected in a trial of the OX40 agonist ivuxolimab. The TCR originated in an adult with an advanced solid tumor such as melanoma, head and neck, liver or kidney cancer. The chain is built from TRBV15 and TRBJ1-6; a weak D match, TRBD1 (6 bases). The CDR3: CATSREGANSPLHF. The CDR3 DNA follows: TGTGCCACCAGCAGAGAGGGGGCGAATTCACCCCTCCACTTT.